Below, 22 T cell receptor beta chains from the same sample are listed, as sequenced in a study of T-cell memory formation after mild COVID-19. TCRdb ran MiXCR on the 5' RACE reads and lists one entry per CDR3 protein. Of roughly 160,000 distinct CDR3 sequences listed, 10% to 15% are singletons. Sequencing was carried out using PBMCs or a T cell subset sorted from them (not recorded which). The receptors were gathered from a man between 18 and 35 years old who had mild COVID-19 (a few samples of this study predate the infection). Cell type and time point are not known.

There are a few counts of this clonotype. V and J are TRBV4-3 and TRBJ1-3; D remains ambiguous. V lost 1 base and J lost 1, with 8 bases in between. The CDR3 runs 15 residues. Germline values: CDR1 LGHNA, CDR2 YSLEER. The CDR3 DNA reads as TGCGCCAGCAGCCAAGGTCCCGGGTCTGGAAACACCATATATTTT. Protein product: CASSQGPGSGNTIYF.

The chain links TRBV12-3 or TRBV12-4 to TRBJ1-2; no firm D call. V shed 3 bases and J shed 5 bases, with 13 bases lying between them. The CDR3 runs to 14 residues. In nucleotides, the CDR3 is TGTGCCAGCAGTTTCGCCGAAAGATTATATGGCTACACCTTC. Translation: CASSFAERLYGYTF.

The chain has TRBV7-2 and TRBJ1-2; perhaps TRBD1 as D (6 bases). V dropped 1 base and J dropped 8 bases, with 11 bases sitting between them. CDR3 length equals 13 residues. Germline CDR1 SGHTA, CDR2 FQGNSA. CDR3 in amino acids: CASSLVGGRGYTF. DNA for the CDR3: TGTGCCAGCAGCTTAGTCGGGGGGCGAGGCTACACCTTC.

This sequence joins TRBV7-2 and TRBJ1-5; D perhaps matches TRBD1 (5 bases). V dropped 3 bases and J dropped 1 base, with 10 bases sitting between them. Germline lookup yields CDR1 SGHTA and CDR2 FQGNSA. CDR3 size: 15 residues. CDR3 coding DNA: TGTGCCAGCAGCTTGGGGGGATTGAGCAATCAGCCCCAGCATTTT. Translation: CASSLGGLSNQPQHF.

This clonotype was recorded many times. The chain employs TRBV7-2 and TRBJ1-5; D unresolved. V dropped 3 bases and J dropped 2 bases, with 8 bases sitting between them. The germline gives CDR1 SGHTA, CDR2 FQGNSA. The CDR3 is 14 amino acids. CDR3 sequence (DNA): TGTGCCAGCAGCTTCGGGGATGGCAATCAGCCCCAGCATTTT. It encodes CASSFGDGNQPQHF.

The J gene is TRBJ1-2, the V gene TRBV12-3 or TRBV12-4; D gene unclear. The CDR3 loop spans 13 amino acids. V shed 3 bases and J shed 5 bases, with 10 bases lying between them. CDR3 DNA sequence: TGTGCCAGCAGTTTTTTCGGACCTTATGGCTACACCTTC. Its protein product is CASSFFGPYGYTF.

This clonotype was counted only a few times. V usage is TRBV20-1 and J usage is TRBJ2-1, with 9 nucleotides matching TRBD2. V was clipped by 3 bases and J by 13 bases; unmatched bases: 7. This CDR3 is built from 12 residues. Germline V gives CDR1 DFQATT, CDR2 SNEGSKA (reference sequence). The CDR3 spells CSASVAGGRQFF. DNA for the CDR3: TGCAGTGCTAGCGTGGCGGGGGGGCGACAGTTCTTC.

The chain combines TRBV21-1 with TRBJ1-2; TRBD1 is taken as the D call from the table, unchecked against the DNA. TRBV21-1 is a recognized pseudogene. The CDR3 has 15 residues. The CDR3 loop reads CASSANRGHQYGYTF. For the CDR3, the DNA is TGTGCCAGCAGCGCCAACAGGGGGCACCAGTATGGCTACACCTTC.

This clonotype has a count of ten or more. This rearrangement joins TRBV3-1 to TRBJ1-2; TRBD1 aligns across 8 bases. Losses at the gene ends were 0 bases for V and 8 bases for J; bases not matched to a gene: 2. The CDR3 spans 13 residues. Germline CDR1 LGHDT, CDR2 YNNKEL (reference sequence). This CDR3 is CASSQEPGGGYTF. The CDR3, as DNA: TGTGCCAGCAGCCAAGAACCAGGGGGCGGCTACACCTTC.

The chain employs TRBV15 and TRBJ2-5, with TRBD2 identical over 9 bases. Germline CDR1 LNHNV, CDR2 YYDKDF (reference sequence). The CDR3 is 17 residues long. Trimming cost V 4 bases and J 5 bases; bases outside gene matches: 14. CDR3 region: CATSTAPPGLAYETQYF. The CDR3 DNA is TGTGCCACCAGCACCGCTCCTCCGGGACTAGCCTACGAGACCCAGTACTTC. Variable domain in full (rest from reference TRBV15 and TRBJ2-5): DAMVIQNPRYQVTQFGKPVTLSCSQTLNHNVMYWYQQKSSQAPKLLFHYYDKDFNNEADTPDNFQSRRPNTSFCFLDIRSPGLGDTAMYLCATSTAPPGLAYETQYFGPGTRLLVL.

This clonotype was picked up a small number of times. The chain is built from TRBV5-4 and TRBJ1-2, with 7 bases aligning to TRBD1. Trimming cost V 1 base and J 6 bases; bases outside gene matches: 6. The CDR3 contains 14 residues. Germline CDR1 reads SGHNT; CDR2 reads YYREEE (reference sequence). The CDR3 region is CASSLYPGGNGYTF. The CDR3 nucleotides are TGTGCCAGCAGCTTGTACCCAGGGGGTAATGGCTACACCTTC.

This clonotype was counted a few times. The rearrangement uses TRBV2 and TRBJ1-4; D is perhaps TRBD1 (6 bases). Trimming took off 6 bases at V and 3 bases at J, with 8 bases between the two ends. The V gene's germline CDR1 is SNHLY and CDR2 FYNNEI. The CDR3 extends over 13 amino acids. The CDR3 loop is CASRRGANEKLFF. The CDR3 nucleotides are TGTGCCAGCAGGAGGGGGGCTAATGAAAAACTGTTTTTT.

This clonotype occurred a few times. The J gene is TRBJ2-5, the V gene TRBV7-2, with 7 bases aligning to TRBD1. The CDR3 length is 15 residues. Germline lookup yields CDR1 SGHTA and CDR2 FQGNSA. J lost 5 bases, V lost 4 bases, and 10 bases had no gene match. CDR3 in amino acids: CASSSQGLTGETQYF. The CDR3 DNA follows: TGTGCCAGCAGCTCCCAAGGACTGACAGGGGAGACCCAGTACTTC.

This clonotype was detected many times. In DNA, the CDR3 is TGTGCCAGCAGTTACTCTAAACTAGCGGGGGGATTAGAGCAGTTCTTC. Residues: CASSYSKLAGGLEQFF. The chain is built from TRBV6-5 and TRBJ2-1; 12 positions match TRBD2. The trim removed 0 bases at V and 10 bases at J, leaving 7 bases unmatched. CDR3 length: 16 residues. CDR1 is MNHEY, CDR2 SVGAGI, per germline.

The chain employs TRBV12-3 or TRBV12-4 and TRBJ1-3; unclear D gene. The CDR3 has 14 residues. With 2 bases removed from V and 4 bases from J, the gap between germline ends came to 9 bases. CDR3 nucleotides: TGTGCCAGCAGTTTATCTAGAGGGGGAAACACCATATATTTT. Translating gives CASSLSRGGNTIYF.

A few counts support this clonotype. The V gene is TRBV28, the J gene TRBJ1-4; D gene ambiguous. Trimming removed 5 bases from V and 4 bases from J, with 8 bases in between. The CDR3 sequence is 13 residues long. Germline assignment: CDR1 MDHEN and CDR2 SYDVKM. This CDR3 reads CASSTGGNEKLFF. CDR3 DNA: TGTGCCAGCAGTACGGGCGGTAATGAAAAACTGTTTTTT.

The table lists this clonotype with a few counts. V usage is TRBV6-5 and J usage is TRBJ2-7; a weak D match, TRBD1 (6 bases). The CDR3 runs to 13 residues. Trimming shortened V by 5 bases and J by 6 bases, and 14 bases separated the two germline ends. CDR1 is MNHEY, CDR2 SVGAGI, per germline. This chain's CDR3 is CASSRTGLTEQYV. In nucleotides, the CDR3 is TGTGCCAGCAGTCGAACAGGGTTAACCGAGCAGTACGTC.

This chain links TRBV3-1 with TRBJ1-1, with D possibly matching TRBD1 (6 bases). The CDR3 is 14 residues long. The V gene's germline CDR1 is LGHDT and CDR2 YNNKEL (reference sequence). V lost 4 bases to trimming and J lost 4 bases, with 13 bases between them. CDR3 sequence reads: CASSLEDRSTEAFF. In DNA form, the CDR3 reads TGTGCCAGCAGCCTTGAAGACAGGTCCACTGAAGCTTTCTTT.

This chain uses TRBV12-3 or TRBV12-4 with TRBJ2-5; 9 nucleotides agree with TRBD2. Trimming at V came to 6 bases and at J to 1 base, leaving 6 bases not matched to a gene. The CDR3 extends over 15 amino acids. The chain's CDR3 is CASRPPAGGQETQYF. As DNA, the CDR3 is TGTGCCAGCAGACCCCCAGCGGGGGGCCAAGAGACCCAGTACTTC.

This clonotype was picked up a small number of times. The chain uses TRBV6-2 or TRBV6-3 and TRBJ2-7; D is ambiguous. The CDR3 sequence is 11 residues long. The germline V and J ends were trimmed by 4 bases and 5 bases, with 6 bases remaining between them. The germline CDR1 and CDR2 sequences are MNHEY and SVGEGT. The DNA of the CDR3 is TGTGCCAGCAGTTCTCCGAACGAGCAGTACGTC. Amino acid sequence: CASSSPNEQYV.

The chain combines TRBV6-5 with TRBJ1-5; D might be TRBD1 (5 bases). Trimming left V 0 bases short and J 5 bases short, with 11 bases between. This CDR3 is built from 15 residues. Per the germline V gene, CDR1 is MNHEY and CDR2 is SVGAGI. DNA of the CDR3: TGTGCCAGCAGTTACTCCTCAGGGCGGGATCAGCCCCAGCATTTT. Residues: CASSYSSGRDQPQHF.

This clonotype has a handful of counts. The gene calls are TRBV2 and TRBJ2-7, with 10 bases matching TRBD1. The CDR3 runs 15 residues. V shed 2 bases and J 6 bases; nucleotides not matched to a gene: 7. Per germline, CDR1 SNHLY and CDR2 FYNNEI. The CDR3 loop is CASSERDRGRSEQYF. For the CDR3, the DNA is TGTGCCAGCAGTGAAAGGGACAGGGGACGGAGCGAGCAGTACTTC.